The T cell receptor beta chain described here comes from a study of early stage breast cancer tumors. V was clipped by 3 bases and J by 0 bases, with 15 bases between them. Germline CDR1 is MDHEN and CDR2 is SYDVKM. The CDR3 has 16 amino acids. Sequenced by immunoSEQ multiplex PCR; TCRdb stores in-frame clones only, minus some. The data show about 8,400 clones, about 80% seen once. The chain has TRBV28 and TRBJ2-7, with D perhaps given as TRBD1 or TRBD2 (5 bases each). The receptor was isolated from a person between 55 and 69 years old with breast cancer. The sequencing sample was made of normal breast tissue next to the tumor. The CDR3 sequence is CASSLHPGLSSYEQYF. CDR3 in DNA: TGTGCCAGCAGTTTGCACCCGGGGCTGAGCTCCTACGAGCAGTACTTC.